The 21 T cell receptor beta chains presented below share a single source sample, sequenced in a study of tumor-infiltrating lymphocytes in primary liver carcinoma. The source material, about 18-33 mg of unsorted bulk tissue, was used to co-extract RNA and DNA. The researchers produced TCR beta cDNA from around 500 ng total RNA with a constant-region primer. Construction of TCR beta libraries relied on three successive nested multiplex PCR rounds employing slightly modified ARM-PCR. The opening two PCR rounds, around 11 cycles each, paired TRBV1-TRBV30 forward primers with a C-beta reverse primer. TCRdb re-derived calls from the multiplex PCR reads in MiXCR, one entry per CDR3 protein. Found here are around 71,000 distinct CDR3 sequences, 71% of them singletons; the top ten hold roughly an eighth. The specimen sequenced was liver tumor tissue from sampling region 4. Described subset: tumor region T4, right-lateral pole. These receptors were taken from a woman aged 55-69 years with primary liver carcinoma and hepatitis B virus infection.

As for this clonotype: The germline gene is not matched at one end of the junction; a read error may be the cause. The CDR3 loop is CANSLGGESYEQYF. CDR3 DNA sequence: TGCGCCAACAGCTTGGGGGGAGAGTCCTACGAGCAGTACTTC. The rearrangement uses TRBV5-1 and TRBJ2-7, with D perhaps TRBD2 (6 bases). Germline loops: CDR1 SGHRS, CDR2 YFSETQ. This CDR3 comprises 14 residues.

A remark on this clonotype: Just one base apart from a much larger clone, this may be a read error. The chain employs TRBV5-1 and TRBJ2-3, with TRBD1 as a possible D gene (5 bases). The ends were cut back, 3 bases at V and 5 bases at J, with 13 bases in the middle. Germline CDR1 reads SGHRS; CDR2 reads YFSETQ. The CDR3 is 14 amino acids. This CDR3 is CASSSTARIDTQYF. The CDR3 nucleotides are TGCGCCAGCAGCTCGACAGCACGCATAGATACGCAGTATTTT. Supplemented by reference TRBV5-1 and TRBJ2-3, the full variable domain reads KAGVTQTPRYLIKTRGQQVTLSCSPISGHRSVSWYQQTPGQGLQFLFEYFSETQRNKGNFPGRFSGRQFSNSRSEMNVSTLELGDSALYLCASSSTARIDTQYFGPGTRLTVL.

Note on this clonotype: The junction shows a germline mismatch at one end, possibly a read error. This chain uses TRBV11-2 with TRBJ2-2; weak D call: TRBD2 (5 bases). This CDR3 has 13 amino acids. Germline V lookup: CDR1 SGHAT, CDR2 FQNNGV. CDR3: CASSSDRTGELLF. In nucleotides, the CDR3 is TGTGCCAGCAGCTCAGATAGGACTGGGGAGCTACTTTTT.

Regarding this clonotype: The CDR3 ends on some other residue instead of the conserved phenylalanine or tryptophan, so this is likely a read error. The CDR3: CSVGQTPHGSFADTQYI. The CDR3 bases are TGCAGCGTTGGGCAAACCCCGCACGGAAGCTTTGCAGATACGCAGTATATT. The rearrangement joins TRBV29-1 to TRBJ2-3; D ambiguous. Germline V lookup: CDR1 SQVTM, CDR2 ANQGSEA. CDR3 length: 17 amino acids. The germline V and J ends were trimmed by 4 bases and 4 bases, with 24 bases remaining between them.

This rearrangement joins TRBV28 to TRBJ2-2, with D possibly being TRBD1 (5 bases). The CDR3 sequence is 13 residues long. V lost 7 bases and J 4 bases, leaving 10 bases between the germline ends. The germline gives CDR1 MDHEN, CDR2 SYDVKM. The CDR3 DNA is TGTGCCAGCACCAGGGCCATCACCGGGGAGCTGTTTTTT. Encoded protein: CASTRAITGELFF.

A word on this clonotype: This CDR3 fails to terminate in the conserved phenylalanine or tryptophan, so it likely reflects a read error. The chain carries TRBV29-1 and TRBJ2-5; D unclear. This CDR3 has 11 residues. The germline gives CDR1 SQVTM, CDR2 ANQGSEA. Here the CDR3 reads CKVARGETQYL. In DNA form, the CDR3 reads TGCAAGGTCGCCAGAGGAGAGACCCAGTACTTA.

Points on this clonotype: One junction end does not reproduce the germline sequence, and a read error may be involved. The genes are TRBV11-2 and TRBJ2-3; no clear D gene. Germline V gives CDR1 SGHAT, CDR2 FQNNGV. The CDR3 contains 17 residues. CDR3 sequence: CASNPTPTGKGTDTQYF. For the CDR3, the DNA is TGTGCTAGCAACCCGACCCCCACGGGCAAAGGAACAGATACGCAGTATTTT.

This clonotype occurred many times. The V call is TRBV7-9, the J call TRBJ2-7, with 12 bases matching TRBD2. The junction had 2 bases not matched to a gene; V was cut back by 3 bases and J by 2 bases. The CDR3 runs 15 residues. Germline CDR1 reads SEHNR; CDR2 reads FQNEAQ (reference sequence). In DNA, the CDR3 is TGTGCCAGCAGCTTTGGACTAGCGGGGCCCTACGAGCAGTACTTC. Translating gives CASSFGLAGPYEQYF.

This clonotype was seen ten or more times. The chain combines TRBV7-9 with TRBJ2-7; the D gene is possibly TRBD1 (5 bases). The CDR3 consists of 13 residues. Germline CDR1 is SEHNR and CDR2 is FQNEAQ (reference sequence). Trimming left V 4 bases short and J 2 bases short, with 9 bases between. In nucleotides, the CDR3 is TGTGCCAGCAGCTGGGGCGGAGCCTACGAGCAGTACTTC. Translation: CASSWGGAYEQYF.

The gene calls are TRBV20-1 and TRBJ2-7, with 7 bases identical to TRBD1. Looked up from germline, CDR1 is DFQATT and CDR2 is SNEGSKA (reference sequence). The CDR3 contains 14 residues. Germline trimming cut 6 bases from V and 3 bases from J; bases unmatched to any gene: 11. CDR3 coding DNA: TGCAGTGCGGTAAAAGGGGGCGGCTACTACGAGCAGTACTTC. Its translation is CSAVKGGGYYEQYF.

About this clonotype itself: Possible read error: a much larger clone is one base away. V gene TRBV28 combines with J gene TRBJ1-2, with a possible D match to TRBD1 (5 bases). The CDR3 consists of 16 residues. Germline V CDR1 and CDR2: MDHEN, SYDVKM. V gave up 7 bases and J gave up 5 bases, with 23 bases separating them. The CDR3 loop reads CASNSPGEGRGYGYTF. The CDR3 DNA is TGTGCCAGCAATTCCCCGGGAGAGGGGAGAGGGTATGGCTACACCTTC.

This clonotype was picked up one time. One end of the junction is discordant with germline, which a read error may explain. The gene calls are TRBV18 and TRBJ2-7; D is unclear. Germline CDR1 reads KGHSH; CDR2 reads LQKENI. This CDR3 has 13 residues. CDR3 in DNA: TGTGCCAGCACACCACCGTCTGCTAGGGAGCAGTACTTC. This codes for CASTPPSAREQYF. Full variable domain (remainder filled in from reference TRBV18 and TRBJ2-7): NAGVMQNPRHLVRRRGQEARLRCSPMKGHSHVYWYRQLPEEGLKFMVYLQKENIIDESGMPKERFSAEFPKEGPSILRIQQVVRGDSAAYFCASTPPSAREQYFGPGTRLTVT.

This clonotype was counted once. The chain carries TRBV29-1 and TRBJ2-6; the match to TRBD2 covers 8 bases. CDR3 length: 16 residues. The germline CDR1 and CDR2 sequences are SQVTM and ANQGSEA. J was trimmed by 2 bases and V by 5 bases; bases with no gene match: 8. Written as DNA, the CDR3 is TGCAGCGTTTCGAAGACGGGAGGGACTGGGGCCAACGTCCTGACTTTC. Translated, it gives CSVSKTGGTGANVLTF.

This clonotype is termed medium-sized. The rearrangement joins TRBV4-2 to TRBJ2-5, with TRBD2 matching over 8 bases. Germline loops: CDR1 LGHNA, CDR2 YNFKEQ. The CDR3 runs 17 residues. V was pared by 2 bases and J by 4 bases, with 12 bases of the junction left unmatched. The chain's CDR3 is CASSQTGTRNVPETQYF. DNA of the CDR3: TGTGCCAGCAGCCAAACCGGGACTAGGAATGTCCCAGAGACCCAGTACTTC.

With regard to this clonotype: No conserved phenylalanine or tryptophan ends this CDR3, so it is likely a read error. The J gene is TRBJ2-3, the V gene TRBV12-3 or TRBV12-4; D call uncertain. V was clipped by 5 bases and J by 8 bases, with 11 bases between them. This CDR3 has 12 residues. The CDR3 protein is CASSPSQGTQYS. CDR3 nucleotides: TGTGCCAGCAGTCCCTCCCAAGGTACGCAGTATTCT.

This clonotype was recorded at least ten times. The chain recombines TRBV6-1 with TRBJ2-7; D may be TRBD2 (7 bases). The CDR3 has 17 residues. The V and J ends lost 7 bases and 0 bases respectively, with 22 bases between them. CDR1 MNHNS and CDR2 SASEGT come from the germline V gene. CDR3 DNA: TGTGCCAGCATTACCCCCGCCGGGGGCGGGAGCTCCTACGAGCAGTACTTC. Protein sequence: CASITPAGGGSSYEQYF.

The sample holds many counts of this clonotype. The rearrangement links TRBV6-6 to TRBJ2-7, with D perhaps being TRBD1 or TRBD2 (5 bases each). Germline CDR1 and CDR2: MNHNY and SVGAGI (reference sequence). V was pared by 8 bases and J by 2 bases, with 13 bases between. This CDR3 has 13 amino acids. The CDR3 loop is CASSKGETYEQYF. The CDR3 region has the DNA TGTGCCAGCTCAAAAGGGGAGACCTACGAGCAGTACTTC.

A remark on this clonotype: Compared with germline, one end of the junction differs, possibly owing to a read error. CDR3 loop: CSVGGLGETQYF. The DNA for the CDR3 is TGTAGCGTTGGAGGACTCGGGGAGACCCAGTACTTC. The rearrangement uses TRBV29-1 and TRBJ2-5, with D possibly TRBD2 on 5 matching bases. In germline, CDR1 is SQVTM, CDR2 ANQGSEA. CDR3 size: 12 residues.

This clonotype was observed a few times. The chain carries TRBV11-3 and TRBJ2-3; the match to TRBD2 covers 9 bases. The germline V gene encodes CDR1 SGHNT and CDR2 YENEEA. This CDR3 comprises 16 residues. Trimming at V came to 6 bases and at J to 4 bases, leaving 11 bases not matched to a gene. CDR3 amino acids: CASSRYSGGVADTQYF. The CDR3 nucleotides are TGTGCCAGCAGTCGGTATAGCGGGGGAGTCGCAGATACGCAGTATTTT.

Remarks on this clonotype: The conserved closing phenylalanine or tryptophan is absent in this CDR3, likely reflecting a read error. The CDR3 loop reads CTSNPGQPTYNEQFL. CDR3 bases: TGTACCAGCAATCCCGGACAGCCGACCTACAATGAGCAGTTCCTC. This chain joins TRBV6-5 and TRBJ2-1, with D perhaps TRBD1 (6 bases). CDR3 length equals 15 residues. Germline V gene data show CDR1 as MNHEY and CDR2 as SVGAGI.

A remark on this clonotype: This sequence may be a read error, since a much larger clone differs from it by one base. The J gene is TRBJ2-1, the V gene TRBV2; 9 bases map to TRBD2. Germline values: CDR1 SNHLY, CDR2 FYNNEI. The CDR3 is 15 residues long. The CDR3 DNA reads TGTGACAGCGGGGAATTGGGGACTAGCCCTAATGAGCAGTTCTTC. This codes for CDSGELGTSPNEQFF.